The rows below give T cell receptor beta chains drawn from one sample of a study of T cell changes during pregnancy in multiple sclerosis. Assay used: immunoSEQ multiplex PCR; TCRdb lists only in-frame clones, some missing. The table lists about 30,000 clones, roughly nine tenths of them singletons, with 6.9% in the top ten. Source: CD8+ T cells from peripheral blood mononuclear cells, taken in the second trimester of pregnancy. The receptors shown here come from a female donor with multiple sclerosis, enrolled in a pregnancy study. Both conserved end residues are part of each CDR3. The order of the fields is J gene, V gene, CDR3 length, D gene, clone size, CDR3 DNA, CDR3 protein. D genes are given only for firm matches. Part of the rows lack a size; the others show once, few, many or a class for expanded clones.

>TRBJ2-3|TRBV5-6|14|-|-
TGTGCCAGCAGCTTGCAGGGGTCCACAGATACGCAGTATTTT
CASSLQGSTDTQYF
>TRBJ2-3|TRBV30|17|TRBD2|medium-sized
TGTGCCTGGAGTCCCCCGGGACTAGCGGATATCACAGATACGCAGTATTTT
CAWSPPGLADITDTQYF
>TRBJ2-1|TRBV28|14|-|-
TGTGCCAGCAGGCCCCTAGGGTGGGAGTGGGAGCAGTTCTTC
CASRPLGWEWEQFF
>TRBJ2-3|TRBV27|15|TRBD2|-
TGTGCCAGCAGTTCTCCGCGGGGGGGCACAGATACGCAGTATTTT
CASSSPRGGTDTQYF
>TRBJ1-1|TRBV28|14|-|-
TGTGCCAGCAGTTTACTTTCTGACAGGACTGAAGCTTTCTTT
CASSLLSDRTEAFF
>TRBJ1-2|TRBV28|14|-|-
TGTGCCAGCAGTCTCATACAAGAATCTTATGGCTACACCTTC
CASSLIQESYGYTF
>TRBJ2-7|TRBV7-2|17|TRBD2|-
TGTGCCAGCAGCGAGGGACTAGCGGGGGATTTGGAGTACGAGCAGTACTTC
CASSEGLAGDLEYEQYF
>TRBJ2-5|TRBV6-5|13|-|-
TGTGCCAGCAGTTTCGACAACGCGGAGACCCAGTACTTC
CASSFDNAETQYF
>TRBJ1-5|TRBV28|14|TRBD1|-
TGTGCCAGCAGTTGGACAGGGGTCAATCAGCCCCAGCATTTT
CASSWTGVNQPQHF
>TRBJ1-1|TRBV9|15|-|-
TGTGCCAGCAGCGTAGGACAGGCTATGAACACTGAAGCTTTCTTT
CASSVGQAMNTEAFF
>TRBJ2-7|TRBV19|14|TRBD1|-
TGTGCCAGTAGTCACCGGGACAGGGGTCACGAGCAGTACTTC
CASSHRDRGHEQYF
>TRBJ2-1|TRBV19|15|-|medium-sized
TGTGCCAGTAGTATAGGAGAGGGCCATGTCAATGAGCAGTTCTTC
CASSIGEGHVNEQFF
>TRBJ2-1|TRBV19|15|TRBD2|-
TGTGCCAGTAGTATTTCTCCTAGCGGGAGATCTGAGCAGTTCTTC
CASSISPSGRSEQFF
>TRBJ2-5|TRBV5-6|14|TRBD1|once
TGTGCCAGCAGCTACAAACAGGGGAAAGAGACCCAGTACTTC
CASSYKQGKETQYF
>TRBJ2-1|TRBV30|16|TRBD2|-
TGTGCCTGGAGTGGGAGGTGGCAGCGGGAAGAGAGTGAGCAGTTCTTC
CAWSGRWQREESEQFF
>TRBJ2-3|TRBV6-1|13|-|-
TGTGCCAGCGAGGGCTTTGTCGAAGATACGCAGTATTTT
CASEGFVEDTQYF
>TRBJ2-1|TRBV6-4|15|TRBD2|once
TGTGCCAGCAGTGACCTAGCGGGGTCCTACAATGAGCAGTTCTTC
CASSDLAGSYNEQFF
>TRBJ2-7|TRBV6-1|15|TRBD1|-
TGTGCCAGCAGTGAAGCTTTGACAGGGGCACACGAGCAGTACTTC
CASSEALTGAHEQYF
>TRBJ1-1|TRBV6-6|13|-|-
TGTGCCAGCATTGAACACAGCAACACTGAAGCTTTCTTT
CASIEHSNTEAFF
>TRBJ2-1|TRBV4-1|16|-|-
TGCGCCAGCAGCCAAGAGGATGGGCAGTTCTACAATGAGCAGTTCTTC
CASSQEDGQFYNEQFF
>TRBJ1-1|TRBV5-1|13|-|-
TGCGCCAGCAGCTACCGAGGGCGCACTGAAGCTTTCTTT
CASSYRGRTEAFF
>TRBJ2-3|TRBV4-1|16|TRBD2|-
TGCGCCAGCAGCCAAGAAGCTAGCGGTCGCACAGATACGCAGTATTTT
CASSQEASGRTDTQYF
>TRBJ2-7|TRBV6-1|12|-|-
TGTGCCAGCAAGCAGGGATCCTACGAGCAGTACTTC
CASKQGSYEQYF
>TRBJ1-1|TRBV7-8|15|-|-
TGTGCCAGCAGCTTAGGGGTAGCCATGAACACTGAAGCTTTCTTT
CASSLGVAMNTEAFF
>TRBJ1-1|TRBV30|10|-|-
TGTGCCTGGCGGGTAACTGAAGCTTTCTTT
CAWRVTEAFF
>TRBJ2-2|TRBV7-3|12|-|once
TGTGCCAGCAGCCCCGACCTAGGCGAGCTGTTTTTT
CASSPDLGELFF
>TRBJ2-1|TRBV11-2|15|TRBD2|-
TGTGCCAGCAGCTTAGTTGGTGGGGGGGACAATGAGCAGTTCTTC
CASSLVGGGDNEQFF
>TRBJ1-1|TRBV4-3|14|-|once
TGCGCCAGCAGCCCTGCGACTGGTGGGACTGAAGCTTTCTTT
CASSPATGGTEAFF
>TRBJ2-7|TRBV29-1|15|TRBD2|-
TGCAGCGCGAGGGACCTTAGCGGGGTCAACTACGAGCAGTACTTC
CSARDLSGVNYEQYF
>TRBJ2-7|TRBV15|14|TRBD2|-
TGTGCCACCAGCATTCAGCTAGCGGGAGACGAGCAGTACTTC
CATSIQLAGDEQYF
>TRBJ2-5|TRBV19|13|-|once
TGTGCCAGTAGTTTGGACAGAGAAGAGACCCAGTACTTC
CASSLDREETQYF
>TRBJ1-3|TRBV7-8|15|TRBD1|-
TGTGCCAGCAGCCAACTACAGGGGGCTGGAAACACCATATATTTT
CASSQLQGAGNTIYF
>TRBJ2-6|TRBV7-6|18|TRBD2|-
TGTGCCAGCAGCTTATTGTCGGGACTAGTATCAGGGGCCAACGTCCTGACTTTC
CASSLLSGLVSGANVLTF